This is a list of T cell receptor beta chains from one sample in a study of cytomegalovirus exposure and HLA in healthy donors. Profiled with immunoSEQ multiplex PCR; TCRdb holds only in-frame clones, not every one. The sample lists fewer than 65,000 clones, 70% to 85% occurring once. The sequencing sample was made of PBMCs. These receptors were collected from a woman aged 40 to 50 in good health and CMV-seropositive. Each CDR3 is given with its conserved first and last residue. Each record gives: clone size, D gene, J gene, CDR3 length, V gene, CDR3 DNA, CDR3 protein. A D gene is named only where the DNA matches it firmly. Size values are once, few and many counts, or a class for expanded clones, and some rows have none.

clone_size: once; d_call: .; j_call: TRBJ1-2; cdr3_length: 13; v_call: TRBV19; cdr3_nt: TGTGCCAGTAGTATATCGGGGGTGCGGGGCTACACCTTC; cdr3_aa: CASSISGVRGYTF
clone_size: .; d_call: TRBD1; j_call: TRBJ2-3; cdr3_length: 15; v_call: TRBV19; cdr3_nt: TGTGCCAGTAGTATTGGTCGACAGGGAGCAGATACGCAGTATTTT; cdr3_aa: CASSIGRQGADTQYF
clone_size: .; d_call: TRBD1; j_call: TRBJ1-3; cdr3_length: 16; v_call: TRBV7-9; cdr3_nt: TGTGCCAGCTCGATACAGGGGAGGTTATCCGGAAACACCATATATTTT; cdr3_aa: CASSIQGRLSGNTIYF
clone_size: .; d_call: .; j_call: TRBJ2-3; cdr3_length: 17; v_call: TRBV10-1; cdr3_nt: TGCGCCAGCAGTGAGTCTTTCTCGGGACTCAACACAGATACGCAGTATTTT; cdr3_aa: CASSESFSGLNTDTQYF
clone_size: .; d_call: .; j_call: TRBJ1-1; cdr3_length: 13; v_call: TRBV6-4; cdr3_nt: TGTGCCAGCAGCCTTGAGGGAAACACTGAAGCTTTCTTT; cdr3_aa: CASSLEGNTEAFF
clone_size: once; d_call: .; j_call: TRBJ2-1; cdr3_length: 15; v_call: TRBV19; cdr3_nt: TGTGCCAGTAGTATAGGGCAGGTCAGGCGGGCTGAGCAGTTCTTC; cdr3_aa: CASSIGQVRRAEQFF
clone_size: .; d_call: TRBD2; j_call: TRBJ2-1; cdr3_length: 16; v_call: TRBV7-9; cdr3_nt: TGTGCCAGCAGCCCCCCAGGGCGGGGGGGCGGGAATGAGCAGTTCTTC; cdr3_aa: CASSPPGRGGGNEQFF
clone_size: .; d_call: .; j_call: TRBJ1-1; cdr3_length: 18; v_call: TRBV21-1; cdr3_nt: TGTGCCAGCAGCGCGCTGGGGGCAGGGGAGAGAATGAACACTGAAGCTTTCTTT; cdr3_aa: CASSALGAGERMNTEAFF
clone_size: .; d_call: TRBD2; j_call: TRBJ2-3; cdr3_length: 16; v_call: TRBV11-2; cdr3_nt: TGTGCCAGCATCTTGACGAGGCGGGGGGGCCTGGATACGCAGTATTTT; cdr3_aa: CASILTRRGGLDTQYF
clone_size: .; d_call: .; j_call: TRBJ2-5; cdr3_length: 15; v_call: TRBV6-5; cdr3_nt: TGTGCCAGCAGTTTCACTGGGACTTTTCAAGAGACCCAGTACTTC; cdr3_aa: CASSFTGTFQETQYF
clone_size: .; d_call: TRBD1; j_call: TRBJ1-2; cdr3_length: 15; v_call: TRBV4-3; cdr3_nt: TGCGCCAGCAGCCTTGGCCGGGACAGGGCAGGGGGCTACACCTTC; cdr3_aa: CASSLGRDRAGGYTF
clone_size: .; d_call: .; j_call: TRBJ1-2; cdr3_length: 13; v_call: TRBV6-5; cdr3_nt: TGTGCCAGCAGTGAACAGCTCTTAGGAGGCTACACCTTC; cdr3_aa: CASSEQLLGGYTF
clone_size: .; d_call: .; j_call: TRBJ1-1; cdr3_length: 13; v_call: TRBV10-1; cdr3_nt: TGCGCCAGCAGTGAGTTCCAGAACACTGAAGCTTTCTTT; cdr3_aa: CASSEFQNTEAFF
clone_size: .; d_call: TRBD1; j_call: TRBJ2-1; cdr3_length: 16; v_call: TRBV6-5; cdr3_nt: TGTGCCAGCAGTTCTGATCCCGGACAGGGCGGCAATGAGCAGTTCTTC; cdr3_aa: CASSSDPGQGGNEQFF
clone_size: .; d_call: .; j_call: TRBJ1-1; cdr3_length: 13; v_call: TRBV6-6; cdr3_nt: TGTGCCAGCATGTCCGGGTCGGGAACTGAAGCTTTCTTT; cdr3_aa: CASMSGSGTEAFF
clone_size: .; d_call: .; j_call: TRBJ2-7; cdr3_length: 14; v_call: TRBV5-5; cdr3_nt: TGTGCCAGCAGCTTGTCGGGGGGCGCAAACGAGCAGTACTTC; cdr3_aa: CASSLSGGANEQYF
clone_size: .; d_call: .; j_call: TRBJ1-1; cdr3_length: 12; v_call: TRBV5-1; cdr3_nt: TGCGCCAGCAGCACGGGGAACACTGAAGCTTTCTTT; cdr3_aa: CASSTGNTEAFF
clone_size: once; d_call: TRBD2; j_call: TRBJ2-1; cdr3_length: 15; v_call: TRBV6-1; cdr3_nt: TGTGCCAGCAGGGTTAGCGGGGTAAGGGGCAATGAGCAGTTCTTC; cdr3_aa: CASRVSGVRGNEQFF
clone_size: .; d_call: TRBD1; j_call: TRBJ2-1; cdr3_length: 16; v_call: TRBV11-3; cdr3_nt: TGTGCCAGCAGCCCCACCCCCCGACAGGGGGTATTCGAGCAGTTCTTC; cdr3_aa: CASSPTPRQGVFEQFF
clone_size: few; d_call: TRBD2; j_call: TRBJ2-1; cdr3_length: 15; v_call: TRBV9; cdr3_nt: TGTGCCAGCACCCAAAGGGACTACTCCTACAATGAGCAGTTCTTC; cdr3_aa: CASTQRDYSYNEQFF
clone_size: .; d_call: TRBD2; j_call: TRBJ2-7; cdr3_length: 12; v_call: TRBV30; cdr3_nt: TGTGCCTGGACAGCGGGAACATACGAGCAGTACTTC; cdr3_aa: CAWTAGTYEQYF
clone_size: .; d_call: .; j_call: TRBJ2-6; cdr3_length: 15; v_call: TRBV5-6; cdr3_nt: TGTGCCAGCAGCGCATTCAGGTCAGGGGCCAACGTCCTGACTTTC; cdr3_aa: CASSAFRSGANVLTF
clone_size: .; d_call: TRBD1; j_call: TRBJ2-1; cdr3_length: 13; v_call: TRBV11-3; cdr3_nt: TGTGCCAGCGAGGACAGGGGGCCAGGTGAGCAGTTCTTC; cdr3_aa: CASEDRGPGEQFF
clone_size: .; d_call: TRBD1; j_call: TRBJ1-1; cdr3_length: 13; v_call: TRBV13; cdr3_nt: TGTGCCAGCTATAGACAGGGGGGTACTGAAGCTTTCTTT; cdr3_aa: CASYRQGGTEAFF
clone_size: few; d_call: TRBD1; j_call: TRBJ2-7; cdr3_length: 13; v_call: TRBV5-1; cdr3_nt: TGCGCCAGCACCGGACAGGGGGGGTACGAGCAGTACTTC; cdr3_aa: CASTGQGGYEQYF
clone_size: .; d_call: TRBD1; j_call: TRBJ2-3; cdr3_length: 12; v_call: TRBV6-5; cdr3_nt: TGTGCCGGACAGGGTAGGGGTGATACGCAGTATTTT; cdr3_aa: CAGQGRGDTQYF
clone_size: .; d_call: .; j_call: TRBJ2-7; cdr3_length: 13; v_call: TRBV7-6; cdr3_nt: TGTGCCAGCAGCTTAGAACCGGGCTACGAGCAGTACTTC; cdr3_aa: CASSLEPGYEQYF
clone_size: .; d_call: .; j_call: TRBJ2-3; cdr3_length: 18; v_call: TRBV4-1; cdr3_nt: TGCGCCAGCAGCCAAGGGAGGGCCCGTCCCCGAAGCACAGATACGCAGTATTTT; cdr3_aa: CASSQGRARPRSTDTQYF
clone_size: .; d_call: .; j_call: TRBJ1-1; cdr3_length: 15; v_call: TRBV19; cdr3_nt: TGTGCCAGTAGTATTCCGGGACACCAGAACACTGAAGCTTTCTTT; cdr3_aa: CASSIPGHQNTEAFF
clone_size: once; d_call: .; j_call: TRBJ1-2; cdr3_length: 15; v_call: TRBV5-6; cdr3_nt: TGTGCCAGCAACCCTTGGGAGGGGAAGCGCGATGGCTACACCTTC; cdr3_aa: CASNPWEGKRDGYTF
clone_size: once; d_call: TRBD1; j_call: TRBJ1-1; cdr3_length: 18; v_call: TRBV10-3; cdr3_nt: TGTGCCATCAGTGAGGGGGGACAGGGGGCTTTATGGGACACTGAAGCTTTCTTT; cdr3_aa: CAISEGGQGALWDTEAFF
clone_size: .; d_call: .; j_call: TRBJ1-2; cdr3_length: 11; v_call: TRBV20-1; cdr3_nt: TGCAGTGGCCAGAGGGTCTATGGCTACACCTTC; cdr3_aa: CSGQRVYGYTF
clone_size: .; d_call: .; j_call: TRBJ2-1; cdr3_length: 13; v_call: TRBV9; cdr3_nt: TGTGCCAGCAGCGTAGAAATAAATGCGGAGCAGTTCTTC; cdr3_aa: CASSVEINAEQFF
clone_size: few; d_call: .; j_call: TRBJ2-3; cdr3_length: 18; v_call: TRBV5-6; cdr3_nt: TGTGCCAGCAGCTTGGTTGGCTTGGACATCGCTCTCTCAGGTACGCAGTATTTT; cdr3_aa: CASSLVGLDIALSGTQYF
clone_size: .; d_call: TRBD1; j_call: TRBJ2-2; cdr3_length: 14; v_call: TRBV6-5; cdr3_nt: TGTGCCAGCAGTCCCCGCCAGGGGGCCTGGGAGCTGTTTTTT; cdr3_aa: CASSPRQGAWELFF
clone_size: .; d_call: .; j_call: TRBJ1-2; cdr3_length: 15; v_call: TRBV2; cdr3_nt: TGTGCCAGCAGTGAACTCAGGGTGACTAACTATGGCTACACCTTC; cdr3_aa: CASSELRVTNYGYTF
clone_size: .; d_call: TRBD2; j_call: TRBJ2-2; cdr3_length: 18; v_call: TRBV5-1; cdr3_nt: TGCGCCAGCAGCTTGGCTAGCGGGAGACTTTCGAACACCGGGGAGCTGTTTTTT; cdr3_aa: CASSLASGRLSNTGELFF
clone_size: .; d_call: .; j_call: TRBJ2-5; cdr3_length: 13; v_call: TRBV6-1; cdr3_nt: TGTGCCAGCAGTGTCTCCGCGGGGGAGACCCAGTACTTC; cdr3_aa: CASSVSAGETQYF
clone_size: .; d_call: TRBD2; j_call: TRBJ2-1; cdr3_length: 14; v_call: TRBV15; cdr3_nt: TGTGCCACCAGCAGAGTGACTAGCGATAATGAGCAGTTCTTC; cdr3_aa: CATSRVTSDNEQFF
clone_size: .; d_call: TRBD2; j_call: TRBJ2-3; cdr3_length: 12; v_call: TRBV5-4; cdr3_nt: TGTGCCAGCATCGGAGCGGGGGGTATGCAGTATTTT; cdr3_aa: CASIGAGGMQYF